This is a list of T cell receptor beta chains from one sample in a study of blood T cell repertoires in COVID-19. Profiling relied on immunoSEQ multiplex PCR, and the TCRdb table lists in-frame clones only, not all of them. The data show about 310,000 clones, roughly 87% seen once. Sequenced input: PBMCs or T cells enriched from blood (not recorded which). Source of these receptors: a young woman who had recovered from COVID-19. Each CDR3 is given with its conserved first and last residue. The order of the fields is V gene, D gene, J gene, clone size, CDR3 DNA, CDR3 protein. The D gene is left open where the match is weak. Rows may omit the clone size; those that give it use once, few, many or a size class.

V: TRBV9
D: NA
J: TRBJ1-3
size: NA
DNA: TGTGCCAGCAGCGCCCGACAGCTTCTCTCTGGAAACACCATATATTTT
CDR3: CASSARQLLSGNTIYF

V: TRBV27
D: TRBD2
J: TRBJ2-7
size: NA
DNA: TGTGCCAGCAGTAGGACTAGCGGGAGTGCTTACGAGCAGTACTTC
CDR3: CASSRTSGSAYEQYF

V: TRBV14
D: NA
J: TRBJ2-7
size: NA
DNA: TGTGCCAGCAGCCAAGTCCGGTCTGGCGAGCAGTACTTC
CDR3: CASSQVRSGEQYF

V: TRBV30
D: NA
J: TRBJ1-1
size: NA
DNA: TGTGCCTGGAGTCCCACCATAGGGGACACTGAAGCTTTCTTT
CDR3: CAWSPTIGDTEAFF

V: TRBV28
D: TRBD1
J: TRBJ1-5
size: NA
DNA: TGTGCCAGCCCTTCCTCCCCGGGACAGGAGGCTATCAATCAGCCCCAGCATTTT
CDR3: CASPSSPGQEAINQPQHF

V: TRBV7-3
D: TRBD2
J: TRBJ2-3
size: NA
DNA: TGTGCCAGCAGCTGGGGGACTAGCGGGGGGCGCACAGATACGCAGTATTTT
CDR3: CASSWGTSGGRTDTQYF

V: TRBV9
D: TRBD2
J: TRBJ2-7
size: NA
DNA: TGTGCCAGCAGCCCCCGGACTAGCGGACCCTACGAGCAGTACTTC
CDR3: CASSPRTSGPYEQYF

V: TRBV7-8
D: NA
J: TRBJ1-2
size: NA
DNA: TGTGCCAGCAGCTTACCAGGGGACTATGGCTACACCTTC
CDR3: CASSLPGDYGYTF

V: TRBV23-1
D: NA
J: TRBJ1-5
size: NA
DNA: TGCGCCAGCAGTCCACAATGGAGGGACTATCGCCTGGCCTATAGCAATCAGCCCCAGCATTTT
CDR3: CASSPQWRDYRLAYSNQPQHF

V: TRBV9
D: NA
J: TRBJ2-7
size: NA
DNA: TGTGCCAGCAGCGTAGCTAGTGGAACTCCCCCGCCCTACGAGCAGTACTTC
CDR3: CASSVASGTPPPYEQYF

V: TRBV7-2
D: NA
J: TRBJ2-7
size: NA
DNA: TGTGCCAGCAGCTTAGGGCAGGGTCGCGAGCAGTACTTC
CDR3: CASSLGQGREQYF

V: TRBV18
D: NA
J: TRBJ1-1
size: NA
DNA: TGTGCCAGCTCACCTTCGGAGGCGGACACTGAAGCTTTCTTT
CDR3: CASSPSEADTEAFF

V: TRBV14
D: NA
J: TRBJ1-6
size: once
DNA: TGTGCCAGCAGCCAAGAAGGGGGTTCACCCCTCCACTTT
CDR3: CASSQEGGSPLHF

V: TRBV4-1
D: TRBD1
J: TRBJ1-1
size: NA
DNA: TGCGCCAGCAGCTCCCAGGGGGTCGGGACTGAAGCTTTCTTT
CDR3: CASSSQGVGTEAFF

V: TRBV5-1
D: NA
J: TRBJ2-3
size: NA
DNA: TGCGCCAGCAGCTTACAGACAGGCACAGATACGCAGTATTTT
CDR3: CASSLQTGTDTQYF

V: TRBV6-5
D: TRBD1
J: TRBJ1-2
size: NA
DNA: TGTGCCAGCAGTTTTGGACAGGGCTATGGCTACACCTTC
CDR3: CASSFGQGYGYTF

V: TRBV6-5
D: NA
J: TRBJ1-2
size: NA
DNA: TGTGCCAGCAGGGTTTTTGGGAGCTCTGGCTACACCTTC
CDR3: CASRVFGSSGYTF

V: TRBV4-1
D: TRBD2
J: TRBJ2-5
size: NA
DNA: TGCGCCAGCAGCCAGCCCAGACTAGCGGCGCCGGGGACCCAGTACTTC
CDR3: CASSQPRLAAPGTQYF

V: TRBV2
D: TRBD1
J: TRBJ2-5
size: NA
DNA: TGTGCCAGCAGTGAAGTCAGGGGGCAAGAGACCCAGTACTTC
CDR3: CASSEVRGQETQYF

V: TRBV12-5
D: TRBD2
J: TRBJ2-1
size: NA
DNA: TGTGCTAGTGGTTTGGTAACCCAAGCGGGGGGGCACAATGAGCAGTTCTTC
CDR3: CASGLVTQAGGHNEQFF

V: TRBV13
D: TRBD2
J: TRBJ2-5
size: NA
DNA: TGTGCCAGCAGCTTAGGGGCTGGCGGGGGTGAGACCCAGTACTTC
CDR3: CASSLGAGGGETQYF

V: TRBV28
D: TRBD2
J: TRBJ2-7
size: NA
DNA: TGTGCCAGCAGTAATAGCGGGAGGGCCCCCTACGAGCAGTACTTC
CDR3: CASSNSGRAPYEQYF

V: TRBV7-2
D: TRBD1
J: TRBJ2-2
size: few
DNA: TGTGCCAGCAGCCGGGACAGGGTCGGCACCGGGGAGCTGTTTTTT
CDR3: CASSRDRVGTGELFF

V: TRBV12-3/TRBV12-4
D: TRBD1
J: TRBJ1-2
size: NA
DNA: TGTGCCAGCACCACAGGGGTTGGCTACACCTTC
CDR3: CASTTGVGYTF

V: TRBV7-2
D: NA
J: TRBJ1-3
size: once
DNA: TGTGCCAGCAGCTTATTGGGGCCTAGGAACACCATATATTTT
CDR3: CASSLLGPRNTIYF

V: TRBV18
D: NA
J: TRBJ1-2
size: NA
DNA: TGTGCCAGCTCACCACCGAGAGAACCTAACTATGGCTACACCTTC
CDR3: CASSPPREPNYGYTF

V: TRBV5-4
D: NA
J: TRBJ1-2
size: NA
DNA: TGTGCCAGCGGCCGCAACTCAGGGGACCATGGCTACACCTTC
CDR3: CASGRNSGDHGYTF

V: TRBV19
D: TRBD1
J: TRBJ1-4
size: NA
DNA: TGTGCCTGCGCAGACAGGGGCGGTAATGAAAAACTGTTTTTT
CDR3: CACADRGGNEKLFF

V: TRBV5-1
D: NA
J: TRBJ1-2
size: NA
DNA: TGCGCCAGCAGCGTGACAGTTTCTTCTAACTATGGCTACACCTTC
CDR3: CASSVTVSSNYGYTF

V: TRBV28
D: NA
J: TRBJ1-2
size: few
DNA: TGTGCCAGCAGTTCCGGAGGGATAGGCACCTTC
CDR3: CASSSGGIGTF

V: TRBV2
D: NA
J: TRBJ2-7
size: NA
DNA: TGTGCCAGCAGGGCCAGCGGGCTGCGCTACGAGCAGTACTTC
CDR3: CASRASGLRYEQYF

V: TRBV9
D: TRBD1
J: TRBJ2-6
size: NA
DNA: TGTGCCAGCAGCGTAGAGGACAGGGGACTCGTCGGCCTGACTTTC
CDR3: CASSVEDRGLVGLTF

V: TRBV7-2
D: TRBD1
J: TRBJ1-1
size: once
DNA: TGTGCCAGCAGCTTCCGGACAGGGGGCTCTGAAGCTTTCTTT
CDR3: CASSFRTGGSEAFF

V: TRBV19
D: TRBD1
J: TRBJ1-1
size: once
DNA: TGTGCCAGTAGAGCTCGACAGGGTGCAAACACTGAAGCTTTCTTT
CDR3: CASRARQGANTEAFF

V: TRBV19
D: TRBD1
J: TRBJ1-4
size: NA
DNA: TGTGCCAGTAGGGAGGGACAGGTCTGGAGCGAAAAACTGTTTTTT
CDR3: CASREGQVWSEKLFF

V: TRBV29-1
D: NA
J: TRBJ2-3
size: NA
DNA: TGCAGCGTTGCCAATGAAGGGGGTGGGTACCCTAGCACAGATACGCAGTATTTT
CDR3: CSVANEGGGYPSTDTQYF

V: TRBV28
D: NA
J: TRBJ1-1
size: once
DNA: TGTGCCAGCAGGTCCAGGAGGGGTGAAGCTTTCTTT
CDR3: CASRSRRGEAFF